Each of the 28 T cell receptor beta chains below was sequenced from the same sample in a study of cytotoxic CD8 clonotypes in ibrutinib-treated CLL. Libraries were prepared by immunoSEQ multiplex PCR; TCRdb keeps only in-frame clonotypes and omits some of them. The sample lists hundreds of thousands of clones; roughly 74% were seen once. The sample was PBMCs, taken after 24 months of ibrutinib treatment. The receptors stem from a human donor with chronic lymphocytic leukemia.

The CDR3 spells CATSREWAGVYYNEQFF. The CDR3 region has the DNA TGTGCCACCAGCAGAGAATGGGCGGGAGTATACTACAATGAGCAGTTCTTC. The chain links TRBV15 to TRBJ2-1, with 7 bases lining up with TRBD2. Germline V CDR1 and CDR2: LNHNV, YYDKDF (reference sequence). The V and J ends lost 0 bases and 3 bases, in that order; junction bases with no gene match: 8. The CDR3 is 17 residues long.

The chain has TRBV12-5 and TRBJ2-1; 9 positions agree with TRBD2. The CDR3 totals 13 residues. Germline V gene sequence: CDR1 LGHNT, CDR2 FRNRAP. V gave up 6 bases and J gave up 5 bases; unmatched junction bases: 2. The CDR3 region is CASGLAGNNEQFF. In DNA form, the CDR3 reads TGTGCTAGTGGGCTAGCGGGAAACAATGAGCAGTTCTTC.

V and J are TRBV28 and TRBJ1-5, with D maybe TRBD1 (5 bases). The CDR3 covers 14 residues. The germline V gene has CDR1 MDHEN and CDR2 SYDVKM. V lost 6 bases and J 2 bases, leaving 11 bases between the germline ends. CDR3 bases: TGTGCCAGCAGCTTCCAGGGAGGCAATCAGCCCCAGCATTTT. Amino acid sequence: CASSFQGGNQPQHF.

This clone was counted a few times. Relative to the germline gene, one junction end is altered; a read error may explain this. The V call is TRBV18, the J call TRBJ2-6, with D uncertain. The CDR3 length is 14 residues. The germline CDR1 and CDR2 sequences are KGHSH and LQKENI. The CDR3 sequence is CASSPLSGANVLTF. CDR3 DNA: TGTGCCAGCTCTCCACTCTCTGGGGCCAACGTCCTGACTTTC.

This clone was picked up one time. The gene calls are TRBV5-5 and TRBJ2-1, with 9 nucleotides matching TRBD1. J lost 4 bases, V lost 2 bases, and 4 bases had no gene match. CDR3 length: 15 residues. Germline loops: CDR1 SGHKS, CDR2 YYEKEE (reference sequence). The CDR3 nucleotides are TGTGCCAGCAGCTTAACAGGGGGCGCGTACAATGAGCAGTTCTTC. It encodes CASSLTGGAYNEQFF.

V and J are TRBV7-9 and TRBJ2-7; D is possibly TRBD1 or TRBD2 (6 bases each). The ends were cut back, 5 bases at V and 2 bases at J, with 13 bases in the middle. Germline assignment: CDR1 SEHNR and CDR2 FQNEAQ (reference sequence). The CDR3 runs 14 residues. CDR3 protein: CASSPAGGPYEQYF. CDR3 bases: TGTGCCAGCAGCCCGGCCGGGGGCCCCTACGAGCAGTACTTC.

The rearrangement uses TRBV9 and TRBJ2-1; no reliable D call. V was cut by 4 bases and J by 8 bases, with 22 bases left in between. Germline V lookup: CDR1 SGDLS, CDR2 YYNGEE. The CDR3 extends over 16 amino acids. CDR3 DNA sequence: TGTGCCAGCAGCCTTAGGCCAGCCCCTCAACCCGATGAGCAGTTCTTC. This gives the protein CASSLRPAPQPDEQFF.

The J gene is TRBJ1-2, the V gene TRBV9; D perhaps matches TRBD1 (6 bases). The CDR3 extends over 17 amino acids. V gave up 2 bases and J gave up 0 bases, with 17 bases separating them. The germline gives CDR1 SGDLS, CDR2 YYNGEE. The CDR3 protein is CASSVDRRGRSNYGYTF. CDR3 coding DNA: TGTGCCAGCAGCGTGGACAGAAGGGGCCGGTCTAACTATGGCTACACCTTC.

The chain uses TRBV4-1 and TRBJ2-1; D is ambiguous. The CDR3 runs to 13 residues. V was shortened by 4 bases and J by 10 bases, with 14 bases between the two germline ends. Germline CDR1 reads MGHRA; CDR2 reads YSYEKL. The CDR3 loop reads CASSPPGPTEQFF. CDR3 DNA: TGCGCCAGCAGCCCTCCGGGCCCCACGGAGCAGTTCTTC.

This clone was recorded a few times. The V call is TRBV10-1, the J call TRBJ2-5; no firm D call. Germline assignment: CDR1 WNHNN and CDR2 SYGVQD (reference sequence). CDR3 length: 15 residues. Trimming stripped 2 bases from V and 3 bases from J, with 13 bases between. The CDR3 region has the DNA TGCGCCAGCAGTGAGGGTTTTGGCGGAGAAGAGACCCAGTACTTC. Translated, it gives CASSEGFGGEETQYF.

This clone was picked up one time. The V and J genes are TRBV7-9 and TRBJ1-1; 10 nucleotides align to TRBD1. J was trimmed by 7 bases and V by 5 bases; bases with no gene match: 10. The CDR3 spans 15 residues. In germline, CDR1 is SEHNR, CDR2 FQNEAQ (reference sequence). CDR3 DNA: TGTGCCAGCAGCGTTACCGGGACAGGGGCAGATGAAGCTTTCTTT. It specifies CASSVTGTGADEAFF.

This clone was detected once. The chain links TRBV2 to TRBJ1-5; no definite D call. This CDR3 is 12 amino acids long. The V gene's germline CDR1 is SNHLY and CDR2 FYNNEI. V lost 5 bases to trimming and J lost 6 bases, with 8 bases between them. CDR3 sequence reads: CASSPLSQPQHF. CDR3 bases: TGTGCCAGCAGTCCCCTGAGTCAGCCCCAGCATTTT.

V is TRBV7-2 and J is TRBJ2-2; 8 bases agree with TRBD1. Germline V CDR1 and CDR2: SGHTA, FQGNSA. The CDR3 has 15 amino acids. The V segment lost 4 bases and the J segment 7 bases; nucleotides outside the gene matches: 8. CDR3 bases: TGTGCCAGCAGCTCCCGTGGGACAGGCGACGGGGAGCTGTTTTTT. Translated: CASSSRGTGDGELFF.

This clone was observed a handful of times. The chain uses TRBV7-8 and TRBJ2-2; perhaps TRBD1 as D (6 bases). CDR3 length equals 14 residues. Germline CDR1 SGHVS, CDR2 FQNEAQ. The V end lost 4 bases, the J end lost 2 bases, and 8 bases lay between the germline ends. CDR3 loop: CASSWGHNTGELFF. CDR3 DNA sequence: TGTGCCAGCAGCTGGGGACATAACACCGGGGAGCTGTTTTTT.

V usage is TRBV28 and J usage is TRBJ1-5; the D is unclear. The CDR3 has 13 residues. Germline V lookup: CDR1 MDHEN, CDR2 SYDVKM. Trimming left V 6 bases short and J 6 bases short, with 12 bases between. The chain's CDR3 is CASRTFWGQPQHF. In DNA, the CDR3 is TGTGCCAGCAGGACATTTTGGGGTCAGCCCCAGCATTTT.

This clone is a singleton in its sample. The chain carries TRBV5-1 and TRBJ1-1; D not certain. This CDR3 spans 17 amino acids. V gave up 2 bases and J gave up 0 bases, with 17 bases separating them. CDR1 is SGHRS, CDR2 YFSETQ, per germline. CDR3 region: CASSFGWSTGVNTEAFF. CDR3 nucleotide sequence: TGCGCCAGCAGCTTCGGCTGGAGTACGGGCGTGAACACTGAAGCTTTCTTT.

V usage is TRBV27 and J usage is TRBJ2-3, with D maybe TRBD1 (5 bases). The V end lost 5 bases, the J end lost 2 bases, and 17 bases lay between the germline ends. Germline V gene data show CDR1 as MNHEY and CDR2 as SMNVEV (reference sequence). The CDR3 spans 16 residues. CDR3 nucleotides: TGTGCCAGCAGTCCAGGGCCGGACACCGTCACAGATACGCAGTATTTT. It codes for CASSPGPDTVTDTQYF.

This sequence joins TRBV6-5 and TRBJ2-7; possibly TRBD1 for D (6 bases). The CDR3 covers 15 residues. Germline loops: CDR1 MNHEY, CDR2 SVGAGI. Trimming shortened V by 6 bases and J by 3 bases, and 18 bases separated the two germline ends. CDR3 nucleotides: TGTGCCAGCAGCCAAGGACAGCCCGGGTTCTACGAGCAGTACTTC. Its protein is CASSQGQPGFYEQYF.

The chain combines TRBV5-1 with TRBJ2-7; maybe TRBD2 (7 bases). The germline gives CDR1 SGHRS, CDR2 YFSETQ. The CDR3 is 14 residues long. Trimming took off 4 bases at V and 2 bases at J, with 13 bases between the two ends. The CDR3 loop reads CASSVLGGPYEQYF. Here the CDR3 DNA reads TGCGCCAGCAGCGTCCTGGGGGGGCCCTACGAGCAGTACTTC.

The chain recombines TRBV5-1 with TRBJ2-1; 9 bases align to TRBD2. Germline assignment: CDR1 SGHRS and CDR2 YFSETQ. This CDR3 comprises 15 residues. J was trimmed by 3 bases and V by 6 bases; bases with no gene match: 7. The CDR3 loop reads CASNKIAGVYNEQFF. As DNA, the CDR3 is TGCGCCAGCAACAAGATAGCGGGAGTCTACAATGAGCAGTTCTTC.

The chain joins TRBV7-9 to TRBJ2-7; 8 bases agree with TRBD1. Germline trimming cut 4 bases from V and 0 bases from J; bases unmatched to any gene: 11. This CDR3 is 17 amino acids long. Germline CDR1 reads SEHNR; CDR2 reads FQNEAQ (reference sequence). The CDR3 here is CASSSPALGQGSYEQYF. The CDR3, as DNA: TGTGCCAGCAGCTCACCCGCGTTAGGACAGGGCTCCTACGAGCAGTACTTC.

This clone was counted once. The CDR3 DNA is TGTGCCAGCAGCAAAGGACAGGGTGGAGAAAAACTGTTTTTT. This sequence encodes CASSKGQGGEKLFF. The chain links TRBV6-6 to TRBJ1-4; 8 bases align to TRBD1. The germline gives CDR1 MNHNY, CDR2 SVGAGI (reference sequence). The CDR3 consists of 14 residues. V lost 6 bases, J lost 8 bases, and 8 bases stayed unmatched.

The chain has TRBV6-1 and TRBJ2-5; D tentatively reads TRBD1 or TRBD2 (5 bases each). V shed 4 bases and J shed 5 bases, with 11 bases lying between them. The CDR3 is 13 residues long. Germline-derived CDR1 and CDR2 are MNHNS and SASEGT. As DNA, the CDR3 is TGTGCCAGCAGTGCCGGCAGGGAGGAGACCCAGTACTTC. Translated, it gives CASSAGREETQYF.

In its sample, this clone was seen once. The limits of the CDR3 on the DNA are not certain, so only TCRdb's listed CDR3 is given. This chain uses TRBV9 with TRBJ2-7; TRBD1, as called in the table, went unchecked against the DNA. Per germline, CDR1 SGDLS and CDR2 YYNGEE. A total of 15 residues make up the CDR3, ends included. CDR3 in amino acids: CASSSSDRRIYEQYF.

This chain joins TRBV11-2 and TRBJ2-7; 8 bases are shared with TRBD1. This CDR3 region has 14 residues. CDR1 and CDR2 from the germline V gene are SGHAT and FQNNGV. With 5 bases clipped from V and 5 bases from J, the junction kept 8 bases outside the gene matches. CDR3 residues: CASSTPRDRNEQYF. As DNA, the CDR3 is TGTGCCAGCAGCACACCCCGGGACAGGAACGAGCAGTACTTC.

This clone has just a few counts. The J gene is TRBJ2-1, the V gene TRBV13; 7 nucleotides match TRBD2. The ends lost 5 bases at V and 3 bases at J; junction bases unmatched: 19. Germline V gene sequence: CDR1 PRHDT, CDR2 FYEKMQ (reference sequence). The CDR3 has 19 amino acids. CDR3 nucleotide sequence: TGTGCCAGCAGCCTAGTGTCATTTCCCGGGACTACAGACTACAATGAGCAGTTCTTC. Amino acid sequence: CASSLVSFPGTTDYNEQFF.

The genes are TRBV10-2 and TRBJ1-5; TRBD1 is a possible D gene (6 bases). The germline V gene encodes CDR1 WSHSY and CDR2 SAAADI. V was trimmed by 6 bases and J by 5 bases, leaving 11 bases between them. The CDR3 length is 13 residues. CDR3 nucleotides: TGCGCCAGCAGGGCCAGGGGTCATCAGCCCCAGCATTTT. Translating gives CASRARGHQPQHF.

V usage is TRBV19 and J usage is TRBJ2-7, with D possibly being TRBD1 (6 bases). The CDR3 loop spans 13 amino acids. V dropped 5 bases and J dropped 3 bases, with 11 bases sitting between them. The V gene's germline CDR1 is LNHDA and CDR2 SQIVND (reference sequence). CDR3 sequence reads: CASSSQGSYEQYF. CDR3 nucleotides: TGTGCCAGTAGTTCCCAGGGGAGCTACGAGCAGTACTTC.